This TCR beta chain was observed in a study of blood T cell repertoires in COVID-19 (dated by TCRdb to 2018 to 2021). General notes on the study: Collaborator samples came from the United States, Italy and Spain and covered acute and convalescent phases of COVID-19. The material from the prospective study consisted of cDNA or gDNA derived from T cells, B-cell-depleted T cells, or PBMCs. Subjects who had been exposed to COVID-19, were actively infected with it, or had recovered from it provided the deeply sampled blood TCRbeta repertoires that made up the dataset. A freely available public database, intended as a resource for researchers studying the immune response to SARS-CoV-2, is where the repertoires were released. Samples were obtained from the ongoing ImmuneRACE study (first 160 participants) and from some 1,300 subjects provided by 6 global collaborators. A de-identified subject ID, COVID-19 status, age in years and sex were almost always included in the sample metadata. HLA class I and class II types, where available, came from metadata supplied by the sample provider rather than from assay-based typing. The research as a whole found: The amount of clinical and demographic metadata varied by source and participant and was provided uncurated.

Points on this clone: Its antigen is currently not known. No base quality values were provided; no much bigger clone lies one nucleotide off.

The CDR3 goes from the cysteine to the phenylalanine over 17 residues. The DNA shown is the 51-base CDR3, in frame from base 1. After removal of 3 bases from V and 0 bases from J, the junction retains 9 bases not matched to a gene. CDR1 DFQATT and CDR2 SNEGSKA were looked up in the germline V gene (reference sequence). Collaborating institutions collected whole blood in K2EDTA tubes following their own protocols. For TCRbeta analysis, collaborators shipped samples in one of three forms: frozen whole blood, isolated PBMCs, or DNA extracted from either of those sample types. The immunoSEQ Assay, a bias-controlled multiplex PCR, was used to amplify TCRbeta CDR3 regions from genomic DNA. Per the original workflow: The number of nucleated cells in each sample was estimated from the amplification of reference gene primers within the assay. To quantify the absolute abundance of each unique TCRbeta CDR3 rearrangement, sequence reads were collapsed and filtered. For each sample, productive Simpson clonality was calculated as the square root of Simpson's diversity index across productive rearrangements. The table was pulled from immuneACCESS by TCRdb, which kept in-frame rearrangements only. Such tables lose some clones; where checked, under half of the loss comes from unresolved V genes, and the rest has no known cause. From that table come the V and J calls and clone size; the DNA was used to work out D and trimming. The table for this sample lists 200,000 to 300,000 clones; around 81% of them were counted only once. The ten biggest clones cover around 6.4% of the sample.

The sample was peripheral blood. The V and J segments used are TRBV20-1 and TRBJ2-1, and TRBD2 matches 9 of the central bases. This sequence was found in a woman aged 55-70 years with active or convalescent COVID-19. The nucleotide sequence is TGCAGTGCTAGTCCCCTAGCGGGACTCCTCTCCTACAATGAGCAGTTCTTC. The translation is CSASPLAGLLSYNEQFF.